Described below is a single TCR beta chain sequence and its context. What it recognizes is unknown. The repertoire was sequenced with immunoSEQ multiplex PCR; TCRdb's copy has only in-frame clones and lacks some. The repertoire holds roughly 120,000 clones, with roughly nine tenths as singletons. This CDR3 contains 12 residues. Germline lookup yields CDR1 LNHDA and CDR2 SQIVND (reference sequence). The V and J ends lost 5 bases and 5 bases respectively, with 9 bases between them. The data originate from a study of OX40 agonist ivuxolimab in advanced cancers. Study-wide background: Aged roughly 23 to 90 with a mean of around 60 years, they were less than 90% male. Study findings and constraints: No antigen was identified for the clonally expanded peripheral T cells.

The sample here was CD4+ or CD8+ T cells sorted from blood, taken in a trial of the OX40 agonist ivuxolimab. This clonotype was obtained from an adult with an advanced solid tumor such as melanoma, head and neck, liver or kidney cancer. This chain uses TRBV19 with TRBJ1-1; D not certain. CDR3 amino acids: CASSPDGTEAFF. The CDR3 DNA follows: TGTGCCAGTAGTCCAGACGGGACTGAAGCTTTCTTT.